The entry that follows covers one T cell receptor beta chain sequence. Its specificity is unknown. The data were obtained in a study of T cell repertoires and HLA-DP antigens. Study summary: Alloreactive CD4+ T cells targeted HLA-DP on transduced HeLa. DNA input averaged about 200 ng in sorted CD137+CD4+ and approximately 1,200 ng in pre-culture CD4+.

Untouched CD4+ T cells were bead-isolated at around 98% purity. Sequencing was performed with immunoSEQ multiplex PCR; in TCRdb, only in-frame clones are kept and a portion is missing. Counted here are 65,000 to 90,000 clones, roughly 77% occurring once; the ten biggest clones make up around 1.5%. Germline-derived CDR1 and CDR2 are KGHSH and LQKENI. The CDR3 has 15 amino acids. V lost 3 bases, J lost 6 bases, and 9 bases stayed unmatched. The sample was CD4+ T cells from PBMCs. The chain recombines TRBV18 with TRBJ2-7; the match to TRBD2 covers 9 bases. The receptor comes from a man between 60 and 75 years old in good health and CMV-seronegative. The CDR3 DNA reads TGTGCCAGCTCACCCCCCCTAGCGGGATTGGGCGAGCAGTACGTC. Translated: CASSPPLAGLGEQYV.